This passage covers 22 T cell receptor beta chains from one sample sequenced in a study of blood T cells in healthy people across ages (dated by TCRdb to between 2015 and 2017). Library construction relied on 5' RACE. The run used an Illumina HiSeq 2500. A second PCR of roughly 6 to 11 cycles was performed with a sample-barcoded 5' primer and a J-beta primer mix. TCRdb ran its own pipeline on the public reads, namely fastp trimming at Q25 and MiXCR clone calling, and kept in-frame beta chains. Each record represents a unique CDR3 protein, reported with the most common genes and DNA among its rows. The sample table shows approximately 1.5 million distinct CDR3 sequences, and 30% to 40% are seen once. The top ten clonotypes cover 11% of the sample. Sequencing input: blood. The receptors stem from a woman younger than 45 in good health.

This clonotype showed up many times. The chain links TRBV6-2 or TRBV6-3 to TRBJ2-5, with 10 bases lining up with TRBD2. The CDR3 sequence is 17 residues long. Germline V CDR1 and CDR2: MNHEY, SVGEGT. The V and J ends lost 0 bases and 5 bases, in that order; junction bases with no gene match: 9. The CDR3: CASSYSVLAGKLETQYF. The CDR3, as DNA: TGTGCCAGCAGTTACTCCGTACTAGCGGGAAAGTTGGAGACCCAGTACTTC.

This clonotype was seen more than once but under ten times. This chain uses TRBV5-1 with TRBJ2-1, with 9 bases aligning to TRBD2. V was clipped by 2 bases and J by 6 bases; unmatched bases: 9. CDR3 size: 16 residues. The V gene's germline CDR1 is SGHRS and CDR2 YFSETQ. CDR3 amino acids: CASSFTGLAHPNEQFF. CDR3 nucleotides: TGCGCCAGCAGCTTTACCGGACTAGCGCACCCCAATGAGCAGTTCTTC.

This clonotype was counted a few times. DNA for the CDR3: TGTGCCAGCAGTTACTCCCGACTAGCGTTAGAGTACGAGCAGTACTTC. It encodes CASSYSRLALEYEQYF. The rearrangement links TRBV6-5 to TRBJ2-7; 8 bases agree with TRBD2. This CDR3 has 16 residues. Germline assignment: CDR1 MNHEY and CDR2 SVGAGI. V lost 0 bases, J lost 4 bases, and 8 bases stayed unmatched.

This clonotype turned up a few times. The chain couples TRBV21-1 to TRBJ2-3. TRBV21-1 is shown as a pseudogene. This CDR3 has 12 residues. The CDR3 coding sequence is TGTGCCAGCAGGAAGGACACAGATACGCAGTATTTT. Translated, it gives CASRKDTDTQYF.

This clonotype was seen ten or more times. The chain has TRBV7-2 and TRBJ1-5; the D gene is possibly TRBD1 (6 bases). The CDR3 totals 15 residues. The V gene lost 3 bases and the J gene lost 2 bases, with 11 bases spanning the gap. Germline V gives CDR1 SGHTA, CDR2 FQGNSA. The CDR3 spells CASSLGGRGNQPQHF. In nucleotides, the CDR3 is TGTGCCAGCAGCTTGGGGGGGCGAGGCAATCAGCCCCAGCATTTT.

The chain links TRBV20-1 to TRBJ2-3; D is unresolved. CDR3 length: 13 residues. Germline V lookup: CDR1 DFQATT, CDR2 SNEGSKA (reference sequence). V was shortened by 6 bases and J by 5 bases, with 15 bases between the two germline ends. This CDR3 reads CSAQPDVGDTQYF. The CDR3 coding sequence is TGCAGTGCCCAACCAGACGTTGGAGATACGCAGTATTTT.

The chain links TRBV5-1 to TRBJ2-2; D may match TRBD1 or TRBD2 (5 bases each). This CDR3 is built from 14 residues. The ends were cut back, 4 bases at V and 4 bases at J, with 11 bases in the middle. Germline V gene data show CDR1 as SGHRS and CDR2 as YFSETQ. The CDR3 DNA follows: TGCGCCAGCAGCAAGGGGAGTTTCACCGGGGAGCTGTTTTTT. This translates into CASSKGSFTGELFF.

This clonotype was recorded a few times. The chain combines TRBV5-1 with TRBJ2-7; no reliable D call. The V gene lost 2 bases and the J gene lost 6 bases, with 6 bases spanning the gap. Germline V gives CDR1 SGHRS, CDR2 YFSETQ. This CDR3 spans 11 amino acids. CDR3 nucleotides: TGCGCCAGCAGCTTACAGTCCGAGCAGTACTTC. Protein product: CASSLQSEQYF.

The chain couples TRBV14 to TRBJ2-3; D uncertain. V gave up 5 bases and J gave up 10 bases, with 10 bases separating them. CDR1 and CDR2 from the germline V gene are SGHDN and FVKESK. The CDR3 runs to 11 residues. CDR3 sequence reads: CASSYSVPQYF. As DNA, the CDR3 is TGTGCCAGCAGCTACAGTGTTCCGCAGTATTTT. Variable domain in full (rest from reference TRBV14 and TRBJ2-3): EAGVTQFPSHSVIEKGQTVTLRCDPISGHDNLYWYRRVMGKEIKFLLHFVKESKQDESGMPNNRFLAERTGGTYSTLKVQPAELEDSGVYFCASSYSVPQYFGPGTRLTVL.

The V call is TRBV5-1, the J call TRBJ2-1, with a possible D match to TRBD1 (6 bases). Germline V CDR1 and CDR2: SGHRS, YFSETQ. This CDR3 region has 11 residues. Trimming stripped 3 bases from V and 10 bases from J, with 8 bases between. CDR3 nucleotides: TGCGCCAGCAGCTCCGGACAGGAGCAGTTCTTC. This codes for CASSSGQEQFF.

Concerning this clonotype: This may be a read error: a much more frequent sequence differs by one nucleotide. The chain employs TRBV5-1 and TRBJ2-1; TRBD1 or TRBD2 may be the D gene (5 bases each). The germline V gene has CDR1 SGHRS and CDR2 YFSETQ. The CDR3 runs 14 residues. Trimming stripped 4 bases from V and 0 bases from J, with 8 bases between. The CDR3 DNA sequence: TGCGCCAGCAGCATGGGGGACTCCTACAATGAGCAGTTCTTC. As protein: CASSMGDSYNEQFF.

The chain joins TRBV6-1 to TRBJ2-7; D remains ambiguous. In germline, CDR1 is MNHNS, CDR2 SASEGT. With 4 bases removed from V and 1 base from J, the gap between germline ends came to 14 bases. This CDR3 has 15 residues. DNA of the CDR3: TGTGCCAGCAGTGCCGATTTCTTTTTGTCCTACGAGCAGTACTTC. Translated, it gives CASSADFFLSYEQYF.

This clonotype was counted many times. The rearrangement links TRBV20-1 to TRBJ2-7; 7 bases match TRBD1. Unmatched junction bases numbered 1, after V lost 8 bases and J lost 3 bases. This CDR3 has 10 amino acids. CDR1 is DFQATT, CDR2 SNEGSKA, per germline (reference sequence). Written as DNA, the CDR3 is TGCAGTCCAGGGGGCTACGAGCAGTACTTC. Its protein is CSPGGYEQYF.

This clonotype was seen more than once but under ten times. Here the CDR3 DNA reads TGTGCCAGCAGTGCGGACAGCGGCAATGAGCAGTTCTTC. Amino acid sequence: CASSADSGNEQFF. V gene TRBV5-7 combines with J gene TRBJ2-1, with D possibly matching TRBD1 (6 bases). TRBV5-7 is an ORF; its function is uncertain. This CDR3 has 13 residues. With 5 bases removed from V and 6 bases from J, the gap between germline ends came to 12 bases.

The CDR3 DNA reads TGTGCCAGCAGCCGGGTTTCGGGGCTAGCGGGAGACAATGAGCAGTTCTTC. This gives the protein CASSRVSGLAGDNEQFF. The rearrangement uses TRBV3-1 and TRBJ2-1; 10 nucleotides match TRBD2. Germline V gene lookup returns CDR1 LGHDT and CDR2 YNNKEL (reference sequence). This CDR3 comprises 17 residues. Trimming at V came to 4 bases and at J to 5 bases, leaving 11 bases not matched to a gene.

With respect to this clonotype: This could be a read error, since a much larger clone is one nucleotide away. The chain carries TRBV5-1 and TRBJ2-5, with 8 bases identical to TRBD1. The CDR3 has 14 residues. Trimming at V came to 1 base and at J to 4 bases, leaving 3 bases not matched to a gene. CDR1 is SGHRS and CDR2 is YFSETQ in the germline V gene. Here the CDR3 reads CASSLPGQGETQYF. CDR3 coding DNA: TGCGCCAGCAGCTTGCCCGGACAGGGAGAGACCCAGTACTTC.

This clonotype was found a few times. V is TRBV28 and J is TRBJ2-5, with 9 bases that match TRBD2. Trimming at V came to 6 bases and at J to 3 bases, leaving 5 bases not matched to a gene. CDR1 is MDHEN, CDR2 SYDVKM, per germline. This CDR3 is built from 14 residues. This chain's CDR3 is CASSRLAEKETQYF. The CDR3 nucleotides read TGTGCCAGCAGCAGACTAGCGGAAAAAGAGACCCAGTACTTC.

Worth noting for this clonotype: The junction differs from germline at one of its ends, possibly a read error. The chain links TRBV11-2 to TRBJ1-5; weak D call: TRBD1 (6 bases). CDR3 length: 17 residues. From germline, CDR1 is SGHAT and CDR2 FQNNGV. As DNA, the CDR3 is TGTGCCAGCAGCTTAGAGGGAGGGGGTAAAAGCAATCAGCCTCAGCATTTT. Its translation is CASSLEGGGKSNQPQHF.

This clonotype was seen repeatedly, ten times or more. The chain is built from TRBV5-8 and TRBJ2-7; D is possibly TRBD1 (5 bases). This CDR3 is built from 15 residues. The germline CDR1 and CDR2 sequences are SGHTS and YDEGEE. The V end was cut by 0 bases, the J end by 2 bases, with 12 bases between. The CDR3 protein is CASSLADKSPYEQYF. The CDR3 bases are TGTGCCAGCAGCTTGGCGGACAAGAGTCCCTACGAGCAGTACTTC. Variable domain in full (rest from reference TRBV5-8 and TRBJ2-7): EAGVTQSPTHLIKTRGQQATLRCSPISGHTSVYWYQQALGLGLQFLLWYDEGEERNRGNFPPRFSGRQFPNYSSELNVNALELEDSALYLCASSLADKSPYEQYFGPGTRLTVT.

The chain combines TRBV9 with TRBJ2-7; possibly TRBD2 for D (5 bases). The CDR3 is 13 amino acids. V lost 6 bases and J 6 bases, leaving 16 bases between the germline ends. Germline V lookup: CDR1 SGDLS, CDR2 YYNGEE. CDR3 DNA: TGTGCCAGCAACCGCTTTGAGGGCGCCGAGCAGTACTTC. The encoded protein is CASNRFEGAEQYF.

The rearrangement joins TRBV11-3 to TRBJ2-1; TRBD2 is a possible D gene (6 bases). The germline V gene has CDR1 SGHNT and CDR2 YENEEA. V gave up 0 bases and J gave up 7 bases, with 16 bases separating them. The length of the CDR3 is 16 residues. The CDR3 is CASSLEGGLLGNEQFF. The DNA of the CDR3 is TGTGCCAGCAGCTTAGAGGGGGGTTTATTAGGTAATGAGCAGTTCTTC.

This clonotype was seen only a few times. J is TRBJ2-1 and V is TRBV7-3, with 9 bases matching TRBD2. Germline V gene sequence: CDR1 SGHTA, CDR2 FQGTGA. The CDR3 is 17 amino acids. V lost 2 bases to trimming and J lost 0 bases; unmatched junction nucleotides: 5. The CDR3 DNA follows: TGTGCCAGCAGCTTAGCAGCGGGGGGATTCTCCTACAATGAGCAGTTCTTC. Its translation is CASSLAAGGFSYNEQFF.